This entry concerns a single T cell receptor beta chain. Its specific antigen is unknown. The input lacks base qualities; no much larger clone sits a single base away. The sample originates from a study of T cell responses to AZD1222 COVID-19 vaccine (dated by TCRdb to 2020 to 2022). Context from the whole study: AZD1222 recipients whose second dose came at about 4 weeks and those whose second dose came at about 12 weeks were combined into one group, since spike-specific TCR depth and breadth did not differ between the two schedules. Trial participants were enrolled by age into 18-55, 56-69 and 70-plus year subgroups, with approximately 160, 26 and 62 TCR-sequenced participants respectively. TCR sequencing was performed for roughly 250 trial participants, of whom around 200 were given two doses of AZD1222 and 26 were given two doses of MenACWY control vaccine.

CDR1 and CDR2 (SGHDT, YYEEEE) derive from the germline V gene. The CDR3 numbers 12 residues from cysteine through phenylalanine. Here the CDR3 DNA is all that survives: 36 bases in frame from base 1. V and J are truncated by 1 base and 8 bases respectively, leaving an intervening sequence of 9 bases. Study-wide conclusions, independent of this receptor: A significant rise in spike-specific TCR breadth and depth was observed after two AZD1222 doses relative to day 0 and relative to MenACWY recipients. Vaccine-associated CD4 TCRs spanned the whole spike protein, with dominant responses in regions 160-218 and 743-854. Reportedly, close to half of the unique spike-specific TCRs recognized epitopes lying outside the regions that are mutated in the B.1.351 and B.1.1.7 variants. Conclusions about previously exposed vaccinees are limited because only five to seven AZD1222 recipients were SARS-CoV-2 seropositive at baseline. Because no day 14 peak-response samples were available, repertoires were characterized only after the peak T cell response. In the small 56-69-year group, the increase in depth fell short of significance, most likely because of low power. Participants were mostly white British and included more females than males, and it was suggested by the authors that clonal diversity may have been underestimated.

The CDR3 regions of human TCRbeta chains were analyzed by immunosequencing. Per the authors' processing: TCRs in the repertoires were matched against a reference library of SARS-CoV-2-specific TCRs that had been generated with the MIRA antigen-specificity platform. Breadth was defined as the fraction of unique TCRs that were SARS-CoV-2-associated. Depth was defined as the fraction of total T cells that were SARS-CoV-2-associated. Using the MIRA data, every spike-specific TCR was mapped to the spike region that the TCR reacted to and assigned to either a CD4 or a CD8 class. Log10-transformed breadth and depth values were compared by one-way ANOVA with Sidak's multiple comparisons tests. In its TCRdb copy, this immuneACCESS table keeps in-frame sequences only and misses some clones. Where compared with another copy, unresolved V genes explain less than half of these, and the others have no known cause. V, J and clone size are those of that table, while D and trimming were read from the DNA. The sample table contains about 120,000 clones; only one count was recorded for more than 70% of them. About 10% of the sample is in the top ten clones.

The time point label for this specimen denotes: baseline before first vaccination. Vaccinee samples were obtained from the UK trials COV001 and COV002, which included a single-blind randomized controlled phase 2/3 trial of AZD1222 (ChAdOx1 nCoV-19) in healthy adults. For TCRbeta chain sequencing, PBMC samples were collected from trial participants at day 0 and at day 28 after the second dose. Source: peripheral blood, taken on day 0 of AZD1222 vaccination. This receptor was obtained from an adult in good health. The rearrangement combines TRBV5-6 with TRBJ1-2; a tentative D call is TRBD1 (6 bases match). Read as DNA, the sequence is TGTGCCAGCAGCTTGTTAAGGGGGGGCTACACCTTC. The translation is CASSLLRGGYTF.